The clone carrying this T cell receptor beta chain was counted between two and nine times. Its matching antigen is unknown. This sample was taken from a study of PD-1 blockade in classical Hodgkin lymphoma. Broader study findings: Significant TCR diversity gains by C4D1 occurred in CD4+ but not CD8+ cells. Diversity similar to that of newly diagnosed patients was seen at baseline in complete responders.

TCRdb's table, derived via immunoSEQ multiplex PCR, lists solely in-frame clones and lacks some. Of 23,000 or so clones in the sample, 80% to 90% were seen once. Brentuximab vedotin exposure varied among the patients, all of whom had relapsed after autologous stem cell transplantation. The best responses consisted of complete response, partial response or progressive disease. The sequence was collected from a human donor with classical Hodgkin lymphoma. Sequencing was performed on peripheral blood mononuclear cells (PBMCs), taken before the second cycle of nivolumab.

CDR3 region: CADPDRGRNEQYF. The CDR3 DNA follows: TGTGCCGATCCGGACAGGGGGCGAAACGAGCAGTACTTC. This chain connects TRBV19 to TRBJ2-7; 11 positions match TRBD1. Losses at the gene ends were 11 bases for V and 5 bases for J; bases not matched to a gene: 8. The CDR3 is 13 residues long. Germline CDR1 LNHDA, CDR2 SQIVND (reference sequence).